This T cell receptor beta chain was identified during a study of blood T cell repertoires in COVID-19. Across the whole study: The analysed material was cDNA or gDNA that came from T cells, B-cell-depleted T cells, or PBMCs.

The germline gives CDR1 MNHNS, CDR2 SASEGT. The CDR3 consists of 11 residues. V shed 3 bases, J shed 13 bases, and the junction held 5 bases outside the gene matches. Per the study methods: Amplification with reference gene primers provided the estimates of nucleated cell counts. The protocol was immunoSEQ multiplex PCR, while the TCRdb copy is restricted to in-frame clones and leaves out a portion. D and trimming were read from the DNA, whereas the V and J calls and clone size are those reported in that table. Of nearly 350,000 clones in the sample, over 70% are singletons; the top ten hold 2.5% to 3%.

This TCR derives from a young man with active or convalescent COVID-19. The V gene is TRBV6-1, the J gene TRBJ1-2, with 7 bases matching TRBD1. Sequences were obtained from peripheral blood. The DNA of the CDR3 is TGTGCCAGCAGTGAGACAGGGTTGCGCACCTTC. It encodes CASSETGLRTF.